Below, 22 T cell receptor beta chains from the same sample are listed, as sequenced in a study of T-cell reconstitution after alpha-beta-depleted transplantation in children listed by TCRdb under 2016. Libraries came from PCR. These reads were obtained on an Illumina HiSeq 2500. Molecular barcoding was employed in the preparation of TCR libraries, with unique molecular identifiers being used to normalize TCRbeta repertoire quantification. TCRdb redid the processing of the public reads, applying fastp at Q25 and MiXCR, and retained in-frame beta chains. Every entry covers one CDR3 protein and lists the most common genes and DNA from its rows. Across this sample there are roughly 52,000 distinct CDR3 sequences, with around 5.9% seen only once. The ten largest clones capture about 30% of the sample. The time point label corresponds to: day 60 (about 2 months) after transplantation. The sample's treatment or condition, from its label and the paper: allogeneic hematopoietic cell transplantation with graft depleted of TCRalphabeta T cells and CD19 B cells.

The source material was PBMCs, mostly from graft donor cells, sampled 60 days after TCRalphabeta/CD19-depleted stem cell transplant. Receptor source: a female patient between 2 and 15 years old who had a stem cell transplant for aplastic anemia, so the T cells may come from the graft donor.

At least ten counts were recorded for this clonotype. Written as DNA, the CDR3 is TGTGCCAGCAGCCAAGAAAGCGGGAGCTCCTACGAGCAGTACTTC. This encodes CASSQESGSSYEQYF. The genes are TRBV4-2 and TRBJ2-7; 8 nucleotides align to TRBD2. Unmatched junction bases numbered 1, after V lost 0 bases and J lost 0 bases. Looked up from germline, CDR1 is LGHNA and CDR2 is YNFKEQ. This CDR3 contains 15 residues.

This clonotype was seen only a few times. The V call is TRBV29-1, the J call TRBJ2-3; 13 nucleotides line up with TRBD2. CDR3 size: 19 residues. V lost 3 bases to trimming and J lost 2 bases; unmatched junction nucleotides: 14. Germline CDR1 SQVTM, CDR2 ANQGSEA. CDR3 region: CSVEVRRLAGGGATDTQYF. The CDR3 nucleotides are TGCAGCGTTGAGGTTCGAAGACTAGCGGGAGGAGGAGCCACAGATACGCAGTATTTT.

This clonotype was seen repeatedly, ten times or more. V usage is TRBV20-1 and J usage is TRBJ2-1; D remains ambiguous. The CDR3 length is 15 residues. The V and J ends lost 5 bases and 4 bases respectively, with 18 bases between them. Germline CDR1 DFQATT, CDR2 SNEGSKA (reference sequence). CDR3 in amino acids: CSAGPVTHPYNEQFF. The CDR3 bases are TGCAGTGCTGGGCCGGTGACGCACCCTTACAATGAGCAGTTCTTC.

This clonotype has a count of ten or more. The chain recombines TRBV3-1 with TRBJ2-7, with unresolved D. CDR3 length: 9 residues. Germline CDR1 reads LGHDT; CDR2 reads YNNKEL (reference sequence). Trimming shortened V by 9 bases and J by 3 bases, and 3 bases separated the two germline ends. CDR3 nucleotides: TGTGCCAGAGGCTACGAGCAGTACTTC. Amino acid sequence: CARGYEQYF.

J is TRBJ2-1 and V is TRBV30; TRBD2 might be the D (6 bases). There are 12 residues in the CDR3. Trimming pared 0 bases from V and 14 bases from J, leaving 14 bases between. Germline V gene sequence: CDR1 GTSNPN, CDR2 SVGIG (reference sequence). The CDR3 sequence is CAWSVEREIKFF. The CDR3 DNA is TGTGCCTGGAGTGTCGAACGGGAGATCAAGTTCTTC.

This clonotype was recorded many times. This rearrangement joins TRBV28 to TRBJ1-1; perhaps TRBD1 as D (6 bases). V was cut by 6 bases and J by 5 bases, with 16 bases left in between. The CDR3 consists of 14 residues. The germline gives CDR1 MDHEN, CDR2 SYDVKM. CDR3 protein: CASRPGGSPTEAFF. The CDR3 bases are TGTGCCAGCAGGCCCGGGGGCTCGCCAACTGAAGCTTTCTTT.

This clonotype was counted ten times or more. The V call is TRBV6-2 or TRBV6-3, the J call TRBJ2-7; D remains unclear. Germline lookup yields CDR1 MNHEY and CDR2 SVGEGT. The V end lost 2 bases, the J end lost 2 bases, and 7 bases lay between the germline ends. This CDR3 comprises 13 residues. CDR3 in amino acids: CASSYGQTYEQYF. The CDR3, as DNA: TGTGCCAGCAGTTACGGGCAGACCTACGAGCAGTACTTC.

This clonotype has at least ten counts. The chain is built from TRBV15 and TRBJ2-5, with 7 bases fitting TRBD2. CDR3 length: 14 amino acids. Germline CDR1 LNHNV, CDR2 YYDKDF (reference sequence). J was trimmed by 5 bases and V by 0 bases; bases with no gene match: 3. The CDR3 nucleotides read TGTGCCACCAGCAGAGATTGGGGAGGGGAGACCCAGTACTTC. It specifies CATSRDWGGETQYF.

This clonotype was picked up a small number of times. V is TRBV2 and J is TRBJ2-1; TRBD2 is a possible D gene (7 bases). In germline, CDR1 is SNHLY, CDR2 FYNNEI. V lost 7 bases to trimming and J lost 6 bases, with 19 bases between them. The CDR3 runs 15 residues. Here the CDR3 reads CASKKTGGPANEQFF. CDR3 nucleotides: TGTGCCAGCAAGAAAACCGGGGGGCCTGCCAATGAGCAGTTCTTC.

There are many counts of this clonotype. The rearrangement uses TRBV14 and TRBJ2-2; no firm D call. The V end lost 0 bases, the J end lost 2 bases, and 10 bases lay between the germline ends. The CDR3 length is 16 residues. Per the germline V gene, CDR1 is SGHDN and CDR2 is FVKESK. For the CDR3, the DNA is TGTGCCAGCAGCCAAGAGATCAGGAGAAACACCGGGGAGCTGTTTTTT. This encodes CASSQEIRRNTGELFF.

This clonotype was recorded many times. This chain joins TRBV12-3 or TRBV12-4 and TRBJ2-7, with 15 bases fitting TRBD2. CDR3 length equals 17 residues. V dropped 1 base and J dropped 5; count of bases not matched to a gene: 6. The CDR3 here is CASSLGWTSGGVDEQYF. The CDR3 DNA follows: TGTGCCAGCAGTTTAGGATGGACTAGCGGGGGGGTCGACGAGCAGTACTTC.

This clonotype was counted at least ten times. V usage is TRBV12-3 or TRBV12-4 and J usage is TRBJ1-2; tentative D call: TRBD1 (5 bases). The CDR3 runs to 16 residues. Trimming pared 2 bases from V and 1 base from J, leaving 14 bases between. This CDR3 is CASSLQAGTINYGYTF. The CDR3 nucleotides are TGTGCCAGCAGTTTACAAGCCGGGACCATTAACTATGGCTACACCTTC.

The sample holds many counts of this clonotype. The V gene is TRBV9, the J gene TRBJ2-3; D remains ambiguous. CDR1 and CDR2 (germline): SGDLS, YYNGEE. V was shortened by 6 bases and J by 6 bases, with 14 bases between the two germline ends. The CDR3 is 13 amino acids. The CDR3: CASTLGPGDTQYF. The CDR3 DNA follows: TGTGCCAGCACCCTAGGTCCCGGGGATACGCAGTATTTT.

This clonotype has ten or more counts. This rearrangement joins TRBV7-9 to TRBJ1-2; unclear D gene. CDR3 length: 14 amino acids. Germline CDR1 reads SEHNR; CDR2 reads FQNEAQ (reference sequence). Deletions cut 5 bases from V and 5 bases from J, with 15 bases between. The CDR3 DNA reads TGTGCCAGCAGCCGTCGGGCCACCCAGTATGGCTACACCTTC. Its translation is CASSRRATQYGYTF.

This clonotype was seen at least ten times. The gene calls are TRBV9 and TRBJ1-1; D perhaps matches TRBD1 (6 bases). This CDR3 contains 15 residues. V lost 3 bases to trimming and J lost 0 bases, with 12 bases between them. Germline values: CDR1 SGDLS, CDR2 YYNGEE. CDR3 sequence reads: CASSAPGTLNTEAFF. CDR3 coding DNA: TGTGCCAGCAGCGCCCCCGGGACATTGAACACTGAAGCTTTCTTT.

At least ten counts were recorded for this clonotype. The V call is TRBV4-1, the J call TRBJ2-5, with 9 bases identical to TRBD1. The CDR3 sequence is 16 residues long. V lost 1 base to trimming and J lost 5 bases; unmatched junction nucleotides: 8. Looked up from germline, CDR1 is MGHRA and CDR2 is YSYEKL. The CDR3 bases are TGCGCCAGCAGCCAAGCCCCCCGGGGACAGGGTGAGACCCAGTACTTC. This translates into CASSQAPRGQGETQYF.

Ten or more counts support this clonotype. This chain uses TRBV6-6 with TRBJ2-7; a weak D match, TRBD1 (8 bases). Germline V lookup: CDR1 MNHNY, CDR2 SVGAGI (reference sequence). The CDR3 is 15 amino acids. V was shortened by 2 bases and J by 3 bases, with 14 bases between the two germline ends. CDR3 loop: CASSYNRGGVYEQYF. DNA for the CDR3: TGTGCCAGCAGTTACAACAGGGGGGGAGTCTACGAGCAGTACTTC.

This sequence joins TRBV7-8 and TRBJ2-2, with a weak D call TRBD2 (5 bases). This CDR3 has 14 amino acids. CDR1 is SGHVS, CDR2 FQNEAQ, per germline. V lost 5 bases to trimming and J lost 0 bases, with 7 bases between them. Here the CDR3 DNA reads TGTGCCAGCAGCGCACTAGCGAACACCGGGGAGCTGTTTTTT. Translated, it gives CASSALANTGELFF.

This clonotype has ten or more counts. The chain employs TRBV20-1 and TRBJ2-1; perhaps TRBD2 as D (5 bases). The V end lost 3 bases, the J end lost 5 bases, and 8 bases lay between the germline ends. Germline V lookup: CDR1 DFQATT, CDR2 SNEGSKA (reference sequence). The CDR3 loop spans 12 amino acids. This CDR3 reads CSARDFNNEQFF. CDR3 sequence (DNA): TGCAGTGCTAGGGACTTCAACAATGAGCAGTTCTTC.

This chain connects TRBV19 to TRBJ1-2; D gene ambiguous. From germline, CDR1 is LNHDA and CDR2 SQIVND (reference sequence). V lost 3 bases, J lost 5 bases, and 13 bases lay in between. CDR3 length equals 14 residues. The CDR3 sequence: CASSIKGAPYGYTF. CDR3 DNA sequence: TGTGCCAGTAGTATTAAGGGCGCTCCATATGGCTACACCTTC.

A remark on this clonotype: This may stem from a read error, because a much larger clone lies one nucleotide away. V gene TRBV25-1 combines with J gene TRBJ2-7; maybe TRBD2 (9 bases). CDR1 and CDR2 (germline): MGHDK, SYGVNS. The CDR3 length is 16 residues. Deletions cut 7 bases from V and 6 bases from J, with 25 bases between. The DNA for the CDR3 is TGTGCCAGCATTGGACAGGGCAGGCGGGGGGGTTTCGAGCAGTACTTC. Protein: CASIGQGRRGGFEQYF.

In its sample, this clonotype was seen a few times. The rearrangement uses TRBV3-1 and TRBJ1-3; D gene unclear. Trimming stripped 1 base from V and 0 bases from J, with 7 bases between. The CDR3 is 15 residues long. Germline V gene sequence: CDR1 LGHDT, CDR2 YNNKEL (reference sequence). This CDR3 reads CASSQGGSSGNTIYF. For the CDR3, the DNA is TGTGCCAGCAGCCAAGGTGGGAGCTCTGGAAACACCATATATTTT.